The 2 T cell receptor beta chains reported below all come from one sample, sequenced in a study of T-cell reconstitution after alpha-beta-depleted transplantation in children. Unique molecular identifiers were used to barcode this TCRbeta library. TCRdb ran MiXCR on the PCR reads and lists one entry per CDR3 protein. The sample holds about 120,000 distinct CDR3 sequences, 23% seen once. The sample was PBMCs, mostly from graft donor cells, taken 180 days after TCRalphabeta/CD19-depleted stem cell transplant. These receptors all come from a male patient aged 2 to 9 who had a stem cell transplant for chronic granulomatous disease, so the T cells may come from the graft donor.

The chain uses TRBV5-5 and TRBJ2-1; no reliable D call. The ends were cut back, 0 bases at V and 3 bases at J, with 4 bases in the middle. Germline loops: CDR1 SGHKS, CDR2 YYEKEE (reference sequence). This CDR3 region has 13 residues. CDR3 bases: TGTGCCAGCAGCTTGGAGCTCTACAATGAGCAGTTCTTC. Translation: CASSLELYNEQFF. The full variable domain, in which reference TRBV5-5 and TRBJ2-1 provide the parts outside the CDR3, is DAGVTQSPTHLIKTRGQQVTLRCSPISGHKSVSWYQQVLGQGPQFIFQYYEKEERGRGNFPDRFSARQFPNYSSELNVNALLLGDSALYLCASSLELYNEQFFGPGTRLTVL.

J is TRBJ2-3 and V is TRBV7-6; D is unresolved. Looked up from germline, CDR1 is SGHVS and CDR2 is FNYEAQ. V lost 3 bases to trimming and J lost 5 bases, with 9 bases between them. This CDR3 is built from 13 residues. CDR3 DNA sequence: TGTGCCAGCAGCTTCATGAATGGAGATACGCAGTATTTT. It codes for CASSFMNGDTQYF.